These T cell receptor beta chains were read from a single sample in a study of cytomegalovirus exposure and HLA in healthy donors. The repertoire was sequenced with immunoSEQ multiplex PCR; TCRdb's copy has only in-frame clones and lacks some. The sample lists approximately 140,000 clones, over 60% seen once, with approximately 1.8% in the top ten. Sequencing input: PBMCs. The receptors here all came from a man between 35 and 55 years old in good health and CMV-seronegative. Each CDR3 is given with its conserved first and last residue. D genes are given only for firm matches. Clone size is not always given. Where it is, it says once, few, many or a class for expanded clones.

once | TRBJ2-3 | TRBV19 | . | TGTGCCAGTAGTATAGGAGGACAGCCCACAGATACGCAGTATTTT | CASSIGGQPTDTQYF
. | TRBJ2-1 | TRBV6-6 | TRBD2 | TGTGCCAGCAGTTCTCTAGCGGCTGGATACAATGAGCAGTTCTTC | CASSSLAAGYNEQFF
few | TRBJ2-5 | TRBV19 | . | TGTGCCAGTAGTACCGGACAGCAAGAGACCCAGTACTTC | CASSTGQQETQYF
few | TRBJ2-2 | TRBV28 | TRBD1 | TGTGCCAGCATCCAGGGGGCGCGGCACACCGGGGAGCTGTTTTTT | CASIQGARHTGELFF
. | TRBJ2-5 | TRBV2 | TRBD2 | TGTGCCAGCAGCGGGACTAGAATCGGAGAGACCCAGTACTTC | CASSGTRIGETQYF
. | TRBJ2-7 | TRBV27 | TRBD1 | TGTGCCAGCAGTCATCAGACAGGGACAGGGTACGAGCAGTACTTC | CASSHQTGTGYEQYF
. | TRBJ1-2 | TRBV4-3 | TRBD1 | TGCGCCAGCAGCCAAGACCAGGGGGCCTATTTCTATGGCTACACCTTC | CASSQDQGAYFYGYTF
few | TRBJ2-1 | TRBV29-1 | TRBD1 | TGCAGCGCTACGCCCGGGACAGGGGTAGTTGAGCAGTTCTTC | CSATPGTGVVEQFF
few | TRBJ1-6 | TRBV6-1 | . | TGTGCCAGCAGTGGGCAACAGGAAAATTCACCCCTCCACTTT | CASSGQQENSPLHF
. | TRBJ1-6 | TRBV19 | . | TGTGCCAGTAGTAAAGTGGCAGGCCCATCAGGGAATTCACCCCTCCACTTT | CASSKVAGPSGNSPLHF
once | TRBJ1-4 | TRBV19 | . | TGTGCCAGTACCTCTCCGGCAACTAATGAAAAACTGTTTTTT | CASTSPATNEKLFF
. | TRBJ2-2 | TRBV4-1 | TRBD1 | TGCGCCAGCAGCCTCCAGGGGGCCTACACCGGGGAGCTGTTTTTT | CASSLQGAYTGELFF
. | TRBJ2-3 | TRBV19 | TRBD2 | TGTGCCAGTAGTAAAAGACTAGCGGGAGTTACAGATACGCAGTATTTT | CASSKRLAGVTDTQYF
few | TRBJ2-3 | TRBV19 | TRBD1 | TGTGCCAGTAGTGTGGGACAGGGAGGGGGCACAGATACGCAGTATTTT | CASSVGQGGGTDTQYF
. | TRBJ1-4 | TRBV19 | TRBD1 | TGTGCCCCTTTGCCGGCGACAGGGGAAAAACTGTTTTTT | CAPLPATGEKLFF